A single sample gave rise to the 12 T cell receptor beta chains below, sequenced in a study of T cell responses to AZD1222 COVID-19 vaccine. TCRdb's copy holds only in-frame clones and misses some; the assay was immunoSEQ multiplex PCR. This sample yields around 160,000 clones, of which roughly 94% are seen a single time; approximately 0.6% belongs to the top ten. Material: peripheral blood, obtained on day 0 of AZD1222 vaccination. The receptors stem from an adult in good health.

The rearrangement joins TRBV10-2 to TRBJ2-3; 14 bases map to TRBD2. The V and J ends lost 3 bases and 2 bases, in that order; junction bases with no gene match: 7. This CDR3 has 18 residues. Germline-derived CDR1 and CDR2 are WSHSY and SAAADI. The CDR3 region has the DNA TGCGCCAGCAGTGATCCGTTGGGACTAGCGGGGGTCACAGATACGCAGTATTTT. Encoded protein: CASSDPLGLAGVTDTQYF.

The genes are TRBV7-9 and TRBJ1-1; D is possibly TRBD1 (5 bases). The CDR3 length is 13 residues. Germline V CDR1 and CDR2: SEHNR, FQNEAQ (reference sequence). Trimming left V 3 bases short and J 3 bases short, with 8 bases between. In DNA form, the CDR3 reads TGTGCCAGCAGCTTCGAAGGGGACACTGAAGCTTTCTTT. This codes for CASSFEGDTEAFF.

The chain links TRBV3-1 (or the pseudogene TRBV3-2) to TRBJ1-5; D may be TRBD1 (6 bases). The ends were cut back, 4 bases at V and 4 bases at J, with 14 bases in the middle. Germline CDR1 reads LGHDT; CDR2 reads YNNKEL (reference sequence). The CDR3 extends over 15 amino acids. The CDR3 DNA follows: TGTGCCAGCAGCCCCTACGGGGGCAGGAATCAGCCCCAGCATTTT. Protein: CASSPYGGRNQPQHF.

J is TRBJ2-5 and V is TRBV7-8; D possibly corresponds to TRBD1 (6 bases). Trimming removed 5 bases at V and 5 bases at J, with 12 bases between. The V gene's germline CDR1 is SGHVS and CDR2 FQNEAQ. CDR3 size: 13 residues. The CDR3 reads CASSPDRWETQYF. The DNA for the CDR3 is TGTGCCAGCAGCCCCGACAGGTGGGAGACCCAGTACTTC.

This sequence joins TRBV6-2 or TRBV6-3 and TRBJ1-5; no clear D. Germline V gives CDR1 MNHEY, CDR2 SVGEGT. V lost 6 bases to trimming and J lost 6 bases, with 9 bases between them. This CDR3 has 12 amino acids. The CDR3 here is CASSNRPQPQHF. The DNA for the CDR3 is TGTGCCAGCAGCAATAGGCCTCAGCCCCAGCATTTT.

The V gene is TRBV2, the J gene TRBJ2-7; TRBD2 matches at 13 bases. CDR1 and CDR2 from the germline V gene are SNHLY and FYNNEI. Trimming cost V 2 bases and J 2 bases; bases outside gene matches: 6. The CDR3 length is 17 residues. The CDR3 DNA reads as TGTGCCAGCAGTGAAAGGCAACTAGCGGGAGGGACCTACGAGCAGTACTTC. Protein: CASSERQLAGGTYEQYF. The whole variable domain, remainder taken from reference TRBV2 and TRBJ2-7, is EPEVTQTPSHQVTQMGQEVILRCVPISNHLYFYWYRQILGQKVEFLVSFYNNEISEKSEIFDDQFSVERPDGSNFTLKIRSTKLEDSAMYFCASSERQLAGGTYEQYFGPGTRLTVT.

The V and J genes are TRBV30 and TRBJ1-1, with D hard to call. CDR1 and CDR2 from the germline V gene are GTSNPN and SVGIG (reference sequence). The V and J ends lost 2 bases and 6 bases respectively, with 10 bases between them. The CDR3 contains 12 residues. The CDR3 sequence: CAWSSIDAEAFF. CDR3 nucleotide sequence: TGTGCCTGGAGTTCGATTGACGCTGAAGCTTTCTTT.

This chain links TRBV11-2 with TRBJ2-7; D might be TRBD2 (5 bases). The V and J ends lost 5 bases and 0 bases respectively, with 14 bases between them. Germline V gives CDR1 SGHAT, CDR2 FQNNGV. This CDR3 has 15 amino acids. CDR3 sequence: CASSPRGQASYEQYF. The CDR3 DNA is TGTGCCAGCAGCCCACGAGGGCAGGCCTCCTACGAGCAGTACTTC.

This clone was detected a few times. V is TRBV7-9 and J is TRBJ2-7; a possible D gene is TRBD1 (6 bases). The germline V gene has CDR1 SEHNR and CDR2 FQNEAQ (reference sequence). V gave up 8 bases and J gave up 6 bases, with 20 bases separating them. The CDR3 is made up of 14 amino acids. The CDR3 reads CASVPGTSVSEQYF. The DNA of the CDR3 is TGTGCCAGCGTCCCAGGGACATCCGTCTCCGAGCAGTACTTC.

The rearrangement joins TRBV19 to TRBJ1-2, with D possibly being TRBD1 (5 bases). V was trimmed by 5 bases and J by 3 bases, leaving 19 bases between them. Germline V lookup: CDR1 LNHDA, CDR2 SQIVND (reference sequence). This CDR3 spans 16 amino acids. The CDR3 loop reads CASSSPGSPLDYGYTF. CDR3 nucleotides: TGTGCCAGTAGTTCTCCAGGGTCCCCTTTGGACTATGGCTACACCTTC.

In nucleotides, the CDR3 is TGTGCCAGCAGTTTATACAGGGGGCCAAACTATGGCTACACCTTC. This gives the protein CASSLYRGPNYGYTF. The chain has TRBV28 and TRBJ1-2, with 9 bases identical to TRBD1. Unmatched junction bases numbered 2, after V lost 1 base and J lost 2 bases. Per the germline V gene, CDR1 is MDHEN and CDR2 is SYDVKM. This CDR3 is built from 15 residues.

The V and J genes are TRBV2 and TRBJ2-1; D not resolved. Germline lookup yields CDR1 SNHLY and CDR2 FYNNEI. Trimming cost V 6 bases and J 0 bases, with 15 bases left between them. The CDR3 is made up of 16 amino acids. CDR3 bases: TGTGCCAGCAGCCGGAACGACTGGAGCTCCTACAATGAGCAGTTCTTC. Translated: CASSRNDWSSYNEQFF.